Listed below are T cell receptor beta chains from one sample, sequenced in a study of blood T cell repertoires in COVID-19. This table comes from immunoSEQ multiplex PCR, and its TCRdb copy is limited to in-frame clones, with some not included. The table shows about 280,000 clones, with more than 75% occurring only once. Material for sequencing was peripheral blood. These receptors all come from a woman in her 30s who had recovered from COVID-19. The CDR3 runs from the conserved cysteine through the conserved F or W. D genes are given only for firm matches. Some rows have no size entry. The others give once, few or many, or a class for an expanded clone.

V gene: TRBV7-8; D gene: TRBD1; J gene: TRBJ2-7; CDR3 length: 16; clone size: NA; CDR3 protein: CASSHLPGQGDYEQYF; CDR3 DNA: TGTGCCAGCAGCCACTTACCGGGACAGGGCGACTACGAGCAGTACTTC
V gene: TRBV19; D gene: TRBD1; J gene: TRBJ1-2; CDR3 length: 15; clone size: few; CDR3 protein: CASNHPGQGIYGYTF; CDR3 DNA: TGTGCCAGTAACCACCCCGGACAGGGCATCTATGGCTACACCTTC
V gene: TRBV4-1; D gene: NA; J gene: TRBJ2-7; CDR3 length: 14; clone size: NA; CDR3 protein: CASSQVPEPYEQYF; CDR3 DNA: TGCGCCAGCAGCCAAGTACCGGAGCCCTACGAGCAGTACTTC
V gene: TRBV3-1/TRBV3-2; D gene: NA; J gene: TRBJ2-7; CDR3 length: 12; clone size: once; CDR3 protein: CASSQVSHEQYF; CDR3 DNA: TGTGCCAGCAGCCAAGTCTCCCACGAGCAGTACTTC
V gene: TRBV28; D gene: TRBD2; J gene: TRBJ2-1; CDR3 length: 16; clone size: NA; CDR3 protein: CASSRLAGISYNEQFF; CDR3 DNA: TGTGCCAGCAGCAGACTAGCGGGGATCTCCTACAATGAGCAGTTCTTC
V gene: TRBV24-1; D gene: NA; J gene: TRBJ2-2; CDR3 length: 14; clone size: NA; CDR3 protein: CATSDFEGTGELFF; CDR3 DNA: TGTGCCACCAGTGATTTTGAGGGAACCGGGGAGCTGTTTTTT
V gene: TRBV19; D gene: NA; J gene: TRBJ2-6; CDR3 length: 12; clone size: once; CDR3 protein: CASSPRANVLTF; CDR3 DNA: TGTGCCAGTAGTCCTAGGGCCAACGTCCTGACTTTC
V gene: TRBV14; D gene: NA; J gene: TRBJ2-7; CDR3 length: 15; clone size: NA; CDR3 protein: CASSQVSQGPFEQYF; CDR3 DNA: TGTGCCAGCAGCCAAGTGTCTCAGGGGCCGTTCGAGCAGTACTTC
V gene: TRBV13; D gene: TRBD1; J gene: TRBJ2-2; CDR3 length: 16; clone size: NA; CDR3 protein: CASSGSGTDYTGELFF; CDR3 DNA: TGTGCCAGCAGCGGCTCCGGGACAGACTACACCGGGGAGCTGTTTTTT
V gene: TRBV2; D gene: TRBD2; J gene: TRBJ2-2; CDR3 length: 17; clone size: once; CDR3 protein: CASSEIQIAGVTGELFF; CDR3 DNA: TGTGCCAGCAGTGAAATCCAAATAGCGGGAGTCACCGGGGAGCTGTTTTTT
V gene: TRBV28; D gene: TRBD1; J gene: TRBJ2-7; CDR3 length: 14; clone size: NA; CDR3 protein: CASSETGSSYEQYF; CDR3 DNA: TGTGCCAGCAGCGAGACAGGGAGCTCCTACGAGCAGTACTTC
V gene: TRBV7-9; D gene: NA; J gene: TRBJ2-2; CDR3 length: 13; clone size: NA; CDR3 protein: CASSGQTTGELFF; CDR3 DNA: TGTGCCAGCAGCGGGCAGACCACCGGGGAGCTGTTTTTT
V gene: TRBV7-8; D gene: NA; J gene: TRBJ1-6; CDR3 length: 15; clone size: NA; CDR3 protein: CASSLVVGHNSPLHF; CDR3 DNA: TGTGCCAGCAGCTTAGTGGTGGGGCATAATTCACCCCTCCACTTT
V gene: TRBV19; D gene: NA; J gene: TRBJ2-1; CDR3 length: 15; clone size: NA; CDR3 protein: CASSIAGRSYNEQFF; CDR3 DNA: TGTGCCAGTAGTATAGCGGGAAGGTCCTACAATGAGCAGTTCTTC
V gene: TRBV15; D gene: NA; J gene: TRBJ2-1; CDR3 length: 13; clone size: NA; CDR3 protein: CATSRDRVEEQFF; CDR3 DNA: TGTGCCACCAGCAGAGATCGTGTCGAGGAGCAGTTCTTC
V gene: TRBV7-8; D gene: TRBD1; J gene: TRBJ1-2; CDR3 length: 13; clone size: NA; CDR3 protein: CASSLRGLSGYTF; CDR3 DNA: TGTGCCAGCAGCTTAAGGGGGCTGAGTGGCTACACCTTC
V gene: TRBV7-2; D gene: NA; J gene: TRBJ1-2; CDR3 length: 13; clone size: NA; CDR3 protein: CASSPRGGYGYTF; CDR3 DNA: TGTGCCAGCAGCCCGAGGGGGGGCTATGGCTACACCTTC
V gene: TRBV19; D gene: NA; J gene: TRBJ1-3; CDR3 length: 14; clone size: NA; CDR3 protein: CASSAFARGNTIYF; CDR3 DNA: TGTGCCAGTAGTGCATTTGCCAGGGGAAACACCATATATTTT
V gene: TRBV4-3; D gene: NA; J gene: TRBJ1-5; CDR3 length: 15; clone size: NA; CDR3 protein: CASSQEVVGGQPQHF; CDR3 DNA: TGCGCCAGCAGCCAAGAGGTTGTAGGAGGTCAGCCCCAGCATTTT
V gene: TRBV7-6; D gene: TRBD2; J gene: TRBJ2-1; CDR3 length: 16; clone size: NA; CDR3 protein: CASSGSLAGALNEQFF; CDR3 DNA: TGTGCCAGCAGCGGAAGCCTAGCGGGAGCCCTCAATGAGCAGTTCTTC
V gene: TRBV14; D gene: NA; J gene: TRBJ2-7; CDR3 length: 13; clone size: NA; CDR3 protein: CASSQVTVGEQYF; CDR3 DNA: TGTGCCAGCAGCCAAGTCACAGTTGGCGAGCAGTACTTC
V gene: TRBV4-3; D gene: NA; J gene: TRBJ2-5; CDR3 length: 13; clone size: NA; CDR3 protein: CASSQDPEETQYF; CDR3 DNA: TGCGCCAGCAGCCAAGATCCGGAAGAGACCCAGTACTTC
V gene: TRBV3-1/TRBV3-2; D gene: NA; J gene: TRBJ2-5; CDR3 length: 14; clone size: NA; CDR3 protein: CASSQEQGRGTQYF; CDR3 DNA: TGTGCCAGCAGCCAAGAACAGGGTCGGGGGACCCAGTACTTC
V gene: TRBV9; D gene: NA; J gene: TRBJ2-1; CDR3 length: 15; clone size: few; CDR3 protein: CASRGETAGNNEQFF; CDR3 DNA: TGTGCCAGCAGGGGAGAAACGGCTGGGAACAATGAGCAGTTCTTC
V gene: TRBV12-2; D gene: NA; J gene: TRBJ1-5; CDR3 length: 15; clone size: NA; CDR3 protein: CASRLAGHRNQPQHF; CDR3 DNA: TGTGCAAGTCGCTTAGCCGGACACCGCAATCAGCCCCAGCATTTT
V gene: TRBV18; D gene: TRBD2; J gene: TRBJ2-2; CDR3 length: 16; clone size: NA; CDR3 protein: CASSPLSGSLIGELFF; CDR3 DNA: TGTGCCAGCTCACCACTTAGCGGGAGTTTGATCGGGGAGCTGTTTTTT
V gene: TRBV24-1; D gene: TRBD2; J gene: TRBJ2-1; CDR3 length: 12; clone size: NA; CDR3 protein: CATSGTSGEQFF; CDR3 DNA: TGTGCCACCTCCGGGACTAGCGGGGAGCAGTTCTTC
V gene: TRBV3-1/TRBV3-2; D gene: TRBD1; J gene: TRBJ2-2; CDR3 length: 16; clone size: NA; CDR3 protein: CASSRRQGKDRGELFF; CDR3 DNA: TGTGCCAGCAGCCGTAGACAGGGGAAGGATAGGGGGGAGCTGTTTTTT
V gene: TRBV11-3; D gene: NA; J gene: TRBJ1-2; CDR3 length: 9; clone size: NA; CDR3 protein: CASRGGYTF; CDR3 DNA: TGTGCCAGTCGGGGTGGCTACACCTTC
V gene: TRBV9; D gene: TRBD1; J gene: TRBJ2-3; CDR3 length: 16; clone size: NA; CDR3 protein: CASSVRPGQGTVTQYF; CDR3 DNA: TGTGCCAGCAGCGTCCGGCCGGGACAGGGGACAGTGACGCAGTATTTT
V gene: TRBV4-1; D gene: NA; J gene: TRBJ1-5; CDR3 length: 12; clone size: NA; CDR3 protein: CASSQASGALIF; CDR3 DNA: TGCGCCAGCAGCCAGGCTTCAGGCGCCTTGATCTTT
V gene: TRBV10-1; D gene: TRBD1; J gene: TRBJ2-1; CDR3 length: 15; clone size: NA; CDR3 protein: CASSESRTGVNEQFF; CDR3 DNA: TGCGCCAGCAGTGAGTCCCGGACAGGGGTGAATGAGCAGTTCTTC
V gene: TRBV24-1; D gene: TRBD1; J gene: TRBJ2-1; CDR3 length: 16; clone size: NA; CDR3 protein: CATSVGGTGTGDEQFF; CDR3 DNA: TGTGCCACCAGTGTCGGCGGGACAGGGACGGGGGATGAGCAGTTCTTC
V gene: TRBV10-1; D gene: TRBD1; J gene: TRBJ1-1; CDR3 length: 10; clone size: NA; CDR3 protein: CAPRGLSAFF; CDR3 DNA: TGCGCGCCTAGGGGGCTGAGCGCTTTCTTT
V gene: TRBV6-4; D gene: NA; J gene: TRBJ2-3; CDR3 length: 14; clone size: once; CDR3 protein: CASRPGLNTDTQYF; CDR3 DNA: TGTGCCAGCAGACCGGGACTCAACACAGATACGCAGTATTTT
V gene: TRBV7-2; D gene: TRBD1; J gene: TRBJ2-6; CDR3 length: 16; clone size: NA; CDR3 protein: CASSPKTGLGANVLTF; CDR3 DNA: TGTGCCAGCAGCCCGAAGACAGGGCTTGGGGCCAACGTCCTGACTTTC
V gene: TRBV2; D gene: NA; J gene: TRBJ1-5; CDR3 length: 12; clone size: NA; CDR3 protein: CASSDPDQPQHF; CDR3 DNA: TGTGCCAGCAGTGACCCGGATCAGCCCCAGCATTTT
V gene: TRBV2; D gene: NA; J gene: TRBJ1-1; CDR3 length: 14; clone size: NA; CDR3 protein: CASSPRGGNTEAFF; CDR3 DNA: TGTGCCAGCAGCCCGCGAGGGGGGAACACTGAAGCTTTCTTT
V gene: TRBV24-1; D gene: TRBD2; J gene: TRBJ2-3; CDR3 length: 16; clone size: NA; CDR3 protein: CATSDLAGGPTDTQYF; CDR3 DNA: TGTGCCACCAGTGATTTAGCGGGAGGGCCAACAGATACGCAGTATTTT
V gene: TRBV5-6; D gene: TRBD2; J gene: TRBJ2-7; CDR3 length: 15; clone size: NA; CDR3 protein: CASSLSGSLSYEQYF; CDR3 DNA: TGTGCCAGCAGCTTAAGCGGGAGTCTCTCCTACGAGCAGTACTTC
V gene: TRBV6-5; D gene: TRBD1; J gene: TRBJ1-2; CDR3 length: 15; clone size: NA; CDR3 protein: CASSTLGTGIDGYTF; CDR3 DNA: TGTGCCAGCAGTACTCTCGGGACAGGGATCGATGGCTACACCTTC
V gene: TRBV27; D gene: TRBD1; J gene: TRBJ2-1; CDR3 length: 16; clone size: NA; CDR3 protein: CASRKTGTGVQNEQFF; CDR3 DNA: TGTGCCAGCAGAAAAACCGGGACAGGGGTTCAAAATGAGCAGTTCTTC
V gene: TRBV7-9; D gene: NA; J gene: TRBJ2-3; CDR3 length: 15; clone size: NA; CDR3 protein: CASSLDSLLGYTQYF; CDR3 DNA: TGTGCCAGCAGTCTGGACTCGCTCTTGGGATATACGCAGTATTTT
V gene: TRBV7-8; D gene: NA; J gene: TRBJ1-2; CDR3 length: 13; clone size: NA; CDR3 protein: CASSFREVYGYTF; CDR3 DNA: TGTGCCAGCAGCTTCCGGGAGGTCTATGGCTACACCTTC
V gene: TRBV5-1; D gene: TRBD2; J gene: TRBJ2-1; CDR3 length: 16; clone size: NA; CDR3 protein: CASSGGSGGPIGEQFF; CDR3 DNA: TGCGCCAGCAGCGGCGGGTCGGGAGGGCCTATCGGGGAGCAGTTCTTC
V gene: TRBV5-1; D gene: NA; J gene: TRBJ1-1; CDR3 length: 13; clone size: NA; CDR3 protein: CASSLMKSTEAFF; CDR3 DNA: TGCGCCAGCAGCTTAATGAAGAGCACTGAAGCTTTCTTT
V gene: TRBV6-2/TRBV6-3; D gene: NA; J gene: TRBJ1-5; CDR3 length: 17; clone size: NA; CDR3 protein: CASSPSGGLRSNQPQHF; CDR3 DNA: TGTGCCAGCAGTCCCTCCGGGGGGCTTAGGAGCAATCAGCCCCAGCATTTT
V gene: TRBV29-1; D gene: TRBD2; J gene: TRBJ2-7; CDR3 length: 14; clone size: NA; CDR3 protein: CSVDSSGDSYEQYF; CDR3 DNA: TGCAGCGTTGATTCTAGCGGAGACTCCTACGAGCAGTACTTC